These 8 T cell receptor beta chains share one sample of origin, sequenced in a study of cytomegalovirus exposure and HLA in healthy donors. Clones were sequenced by immunoSEQ multiplex PCR, and TCRdb holds only the in-frame ones, with some missing. This sample has 150,000 to 200,000 clones, with about 82% found just once. The sequenced sample was PBMCs. Source of these receptors: a man aged 25 to 40 in good health and CMV-seropositive.

The rearrangement joins TRBV9 to TRBJ2-7; 7 nucleotides line up with TRBD1. The CDR3 is 16 residues long. Looked up from germline, CDR1 is SGDLS and CDR2 is YYNGEE. With V trimmed by 2 bases and J by 0 bases, 8 bases remained unmatched. The CDR3 region has the DNA TGTGCCAGCAGCGTGGCCGGGACAGAAGTCTCCTACGAGCAGTACTTC. It translates to CASSVAGTEVSYEQYF. Complete variable domain (other parts from reference TRBV9 and TRBJ2-7): DSGVTQTPKHLITATGQRVTLRCSPRSGDLSVYWYQQSLDQGLQFLIQYYNGEERAKGNILERFSAQQFPDLHSELNLSSLELGDSALYFCASSVAGTEVSYEQYFGPGTRLTVT.

This clone was seen a few times. This chain joins TRBV7-2 and TRBJ1-2; 9 bases agree with TRBD1. Losses at the gene ends were 7 bases for V and 7 bases for J; bases not matched to a gene: 4. CDR3 length: 12 amino acids. Germline loops: CDR1 SGHTA, CDR2 FQGNSA. The CDR3 DNA sequence: TGTGCCAGCAACCCGGGACAGGGTGGCTACACCTTC. Its translation is CASNPGQGGYTF.

The chain employs TRBV6-4 and TRBJ2-3, with 8 bases lining up with TRBD1. The CDR3 consists of 16 residues. The V gene's germline CDR1 is MRHNA and CDR2 SNTAGT. V was pared by 0 bases and J by 2 bases, with 4 bases of the junction left unmatched. CDR3 sequence (DNA): TGTGCCAGCAGTGACTCCGCGACAGGGGACACAGATACGCAGTATTTT. Amino acids: CASSDSATGDTDTQYF.

V and J are TRBV5-6 and TRBJ2-7; the D gene is possibly TRBD1 (5 bases). Germline assignment: CDR1 SGHDT and CDR2 YYEEEE. Trimming took 7 bases from V and 0 from J, leaving 20 bases between them. The CDR3 extends over 16 amino acids. The CDR3 nucleotides read TGTGCCAGCGCGCAAGAGAAGGGGCATACCTCCTACGAGCAGTACTTC. Its translation: CASAQEKGHTSYEQYF.

This rearrangement joins TRBV6-5 to TRBJ2-7, with a weak D call TRBD2 (6 bases). The CDR3 is 15 amino acids. Germline CDR1 is MNHEY and CDR2 is SVGAGI. V was pared by 4 bases and J by 2 bases, with 15 bases between. The CDR3 nucleotides are TGTGCCAGCAGTTGGGTGGGAGGAGCACCCTACGAGCAGTACTTC. Protein: CASSWVGGAPYEQYF.

This rearrangement joins TRBV6-1 to TRBJ2-1, with 10 bases identical to TRBD2. This CDR3 is built from 17 residues. From germline, CDR1 is MNHNS and CDR2 SASEGT. J lost 2 bases, V lost 3 bases, and 7 bases had no gene match. For the CDR3, the DNA is TGTGCCAGCAGTGAGGGAACTAGCGGGGATGCCTACAATGAGCAGTTCTTC. It is translated as CASSEGTSGDAYNEQFF.

The chain couples TRBV2 to TRBJ2-2, with D perhaps TRBD1 (6 bases). Trimming removed 6 bases from V and 4 bases from J, with 9 bases in between. Germline assignment: CDR1 SNHLY and CDR2 FYNNEI. The CDR3 extends over 13 amino acids. The CDR3 DNA reads TGTGCCAGCAGCGGACAGCTCACCGGGGAGCTGTTTTTT. As protein: CASSGQLTGELFF.

The chain recombines TRBV6-6 with TRBJ1-3; no firm D call. Germline V gene data show CDR1 as MNHNY and CDR2 as SVGAGI (reference sequence). CDR3 length equals 14 residues. Trimming took off 5 bases at V and 2 bases at J, with 10 bases between the two ends. The CDR3 here is CASSVRVAGNTIYF. As DNA, the CDR3 is TGTGCCAGCAGTGTCCGGGTGGCTGGAAACACCATATATTTT.